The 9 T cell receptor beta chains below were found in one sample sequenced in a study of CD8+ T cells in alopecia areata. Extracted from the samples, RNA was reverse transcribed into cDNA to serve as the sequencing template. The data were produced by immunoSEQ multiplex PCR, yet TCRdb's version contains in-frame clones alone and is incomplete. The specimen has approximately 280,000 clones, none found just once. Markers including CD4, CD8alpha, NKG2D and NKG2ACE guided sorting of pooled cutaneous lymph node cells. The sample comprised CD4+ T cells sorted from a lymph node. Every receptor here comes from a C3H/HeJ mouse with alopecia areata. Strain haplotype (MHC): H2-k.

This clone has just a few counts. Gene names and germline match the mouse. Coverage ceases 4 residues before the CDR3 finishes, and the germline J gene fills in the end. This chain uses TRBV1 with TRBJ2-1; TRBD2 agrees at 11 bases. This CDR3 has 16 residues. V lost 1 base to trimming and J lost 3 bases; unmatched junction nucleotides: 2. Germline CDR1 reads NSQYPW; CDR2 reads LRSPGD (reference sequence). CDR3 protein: CTCSAVTGGAYAEQFF. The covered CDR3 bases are TGCACCTGCAGTGCAGTCACTGGGGGGGCCTATGCT.

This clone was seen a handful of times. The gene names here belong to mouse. The DNA read from the CDR3 is TGCACCTGCAGTGCAGATCGGGGGGCCGGG. Its protein is CTCSADRGAG. Given in full, the CDR3 is CTCSADRGAGQLYF. The rearrangement uses TRBV1 and TRBJ2-2; D is possibly TRBD2 (6 bases). The sequence runs out 4 residues before the end of the CDR3; the remainder is reconstructed from the germline J gene. Germline V gene data show CDR1 as NSQYPW and CDR2 as LRSPGD (reference sequence). The CDR3 loop spans 14 amino acids. Deletions cut 0 bases from V and 6 bases from J, with 8 bases between.

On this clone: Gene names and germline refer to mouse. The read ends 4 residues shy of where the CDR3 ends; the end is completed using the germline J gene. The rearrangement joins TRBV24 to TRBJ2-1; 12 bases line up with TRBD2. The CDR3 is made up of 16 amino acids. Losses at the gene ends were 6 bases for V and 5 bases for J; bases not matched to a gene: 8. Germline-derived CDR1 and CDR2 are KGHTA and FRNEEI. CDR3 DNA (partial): TGTGCCAGCAGGTTCGGGACTGGGGGGATGAATGCT. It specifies CASRFGTGGMNA. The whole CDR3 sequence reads CASRFGTGGMNAEQFF.

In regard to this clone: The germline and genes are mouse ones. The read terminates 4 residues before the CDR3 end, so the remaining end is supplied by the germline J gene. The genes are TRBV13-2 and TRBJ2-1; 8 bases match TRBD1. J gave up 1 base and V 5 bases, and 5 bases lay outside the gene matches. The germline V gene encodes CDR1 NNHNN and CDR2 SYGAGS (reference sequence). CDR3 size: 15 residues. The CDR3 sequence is CASGGDRLNYAEQFF. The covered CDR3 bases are TGTGCCAGCGGGGGGGACAGGCTCAACTATGCT.

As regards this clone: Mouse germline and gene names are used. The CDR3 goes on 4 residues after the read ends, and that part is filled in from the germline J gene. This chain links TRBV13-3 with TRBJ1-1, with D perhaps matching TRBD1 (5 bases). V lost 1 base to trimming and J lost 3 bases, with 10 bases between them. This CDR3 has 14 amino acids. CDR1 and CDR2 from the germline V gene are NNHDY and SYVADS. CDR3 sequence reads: CASSDLGRDTEVFF. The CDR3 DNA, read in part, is TGTGCCAGCAGTGATCTGGGGCGCGACACA.

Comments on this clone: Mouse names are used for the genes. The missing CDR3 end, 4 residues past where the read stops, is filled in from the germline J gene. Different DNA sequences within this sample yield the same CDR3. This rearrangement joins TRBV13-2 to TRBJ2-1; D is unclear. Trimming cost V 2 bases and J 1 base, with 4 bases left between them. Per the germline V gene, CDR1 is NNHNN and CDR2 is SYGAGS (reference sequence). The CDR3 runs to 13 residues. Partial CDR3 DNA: TGTGCCAGCGGTGAGGGGAACTATGCT. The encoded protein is CASGEGNYA. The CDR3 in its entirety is CASGEGNYAEQFF.

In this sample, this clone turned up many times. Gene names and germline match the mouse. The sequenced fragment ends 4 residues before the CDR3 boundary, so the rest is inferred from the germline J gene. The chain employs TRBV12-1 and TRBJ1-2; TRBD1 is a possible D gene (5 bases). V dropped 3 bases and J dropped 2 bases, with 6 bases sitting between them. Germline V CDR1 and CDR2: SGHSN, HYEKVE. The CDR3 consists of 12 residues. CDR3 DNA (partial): TGTGCCAGCTCTTGGGGGAACTCC. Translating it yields CASSWGNS. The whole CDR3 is CASSWGNSDYTF.

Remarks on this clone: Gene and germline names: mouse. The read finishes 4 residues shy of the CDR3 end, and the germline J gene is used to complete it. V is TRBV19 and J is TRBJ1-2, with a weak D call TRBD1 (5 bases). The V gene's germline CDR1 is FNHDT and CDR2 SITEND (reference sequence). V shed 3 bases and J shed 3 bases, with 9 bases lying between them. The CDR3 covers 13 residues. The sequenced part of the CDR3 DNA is TGTGCCAGCAGTACTCAGGGAGACTCC. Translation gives CASSTQGDS. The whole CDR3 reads CASSTQGDSDYTF.

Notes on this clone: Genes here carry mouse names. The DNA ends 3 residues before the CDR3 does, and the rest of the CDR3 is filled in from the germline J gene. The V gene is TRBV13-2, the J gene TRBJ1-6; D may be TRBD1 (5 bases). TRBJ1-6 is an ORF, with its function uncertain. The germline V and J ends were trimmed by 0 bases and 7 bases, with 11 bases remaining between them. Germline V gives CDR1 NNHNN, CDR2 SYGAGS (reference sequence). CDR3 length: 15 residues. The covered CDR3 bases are TGTGCCAGCGGTGATGCTTGGGGGGGGAATTCGCCC. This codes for CASGDAWGGNSP. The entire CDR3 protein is CASGDAWGGNSPLYF.